This is a list of T cell receptor beta chains from one sample in a study of control samples from healthy donors and cancer patients. Assay: immunoSEQ multiplex PCR; the TCRdb copy retains only in-frame clones and omits some. The table lists about 50,000 clones, approximately 94% of them singletons. The sequenced sample was blood. The receptors derive from a man aged 25 to 40 in good health. CDR3s include the opening cysteine and the closing phenylalanine or tryptophan. D genes are given only for firm matches. Clone sizes are given selectively: once, few, many, or a class where the clone is expanded.

CDR3aa: CASSRLAGSSTDTQYF
CDR3nt: TGTGCCAGCAGTCGACTAGCGGGGTCTAGCACAGATACGCAGTATTTT
v_gene: TRBV6-6
abundance: .
j_gene: TRBJ2-3
d_gene: TRBD2

CDR3aa: CASSQGAPGAYEQYF
CDR3nt: TGCGCCAGCAGCCAAGGTGCCCCAGGGGCCTACGAGCAGTACTTC
v_gene: TRBV4-3
abundance: .
j_gene: TRBJ2-7
d_gene: .

CDR3aa: CASSLGQGEGYTF
CDR3nt: TGCGCCAGCAGCTTGGGACAGGGTGAAGGCTACACCTTC
v_gene: TRBV5-1
abundance: once
j_gene: TRBJ1-2
d_gene: TRBD1

CDR3aa: CASSSYWRGATEAFF
CDR3nt: TGTGCCAGCAGCTCCTATTGGCGAGGCGCCACTGAAGCTTTCTTT
v_gene: TRBV3-1/TRBV3-2
abundance: .
j_gene: TRBJ1-1
d_gene: .

CDR3aa: CASSSRIQLPKNYGYTF
CDR3nt: TGTGCCAGCAGTTCTCGGATTCAGCTACCTAAAAACTATGGCTACACCTTC
v_gene: TRBV28
abundance: .
j_gene: TRBJ1-2
d_gene: .

CDR3aa: CASSLARRGKETQYF
CDR3nt: TGTGCCAGCAGCTTAGCGCGTCGGGGGAAAGAGACCCAGTACTTC
v_gene: TRBV11-2
abundance: .
j_gene: TRBJ2-5
d_gene: .

CDR3aa: CASSNRDRGLGNTIYF
CDR3nt: TGTGCCAGCAGCAACCGGGACAGGGGGCTTGGAAACACCATATATTTT
v_gene: TRBV7-2
abundance: .
j_gene: TRBJ1-3
d_gene: TRBD1

CDR3aa: CASSPPATTDTQYF
CDR3nt: TGTGCCAGCTCACCACCCGCGACGACAGATACGCAGTATTTT
v_gene: TRBV18
abundance: .
j_gene: TRBJ2-3
d_gene: .

CDR3aa: CASSARQGFTPKGEQYF
CDR3nt: TGTGCCAGCAGTGCCCGACAGGGGTTTACTCCGAAGGGGGAGCAGTACTTC
v_gene: TRBV28
abundance: .
j_gene: TRBJ2-7
d_gene: TRBD1

CDR3aa: CAYTDRRAYEQYF
CDR3nt: TGTGCCTATACGGACCGCAGGGCCTACGAGCAGTACTTC
v_gene: TRBV5-4
abundance: once
j_gene: TRBJ2-7
d_gene: .

CDR3aa: CASSIAGTGLTEAFF
CDR3nt: TGTGCCAGTAGTATCGCCGGGACAGGGCTCACTGAAGCTTTCTTT
v_gene: TRBV19
abundance: .
j_gene: TRBJ1-1
d_gene: TRBD1

CDR3aa: CASSLSPVGGTTKEEETQYF
CDR3nt: TGTGCCAGCAGTTTATCTCCGGTCGGCGGGACTACGAAAGAGGAAGAGACCCAGTACTTC
v_gene: TRBV27
abundance: .
j_gene: TRBJ2-5
d_gene: TRBD2

CDR3aa: CASSDSSGSYNEQFF
CDR3nt: TGTGCCAGCAGTGACTCTAGCGGGAGTTACAATGAGCAGTTCTTC
v_gene: TRBV6-4
abundance: .
j_gene: TRBJ2-1
d_gene: TRBD2

CDR3aa: CASSLAGGNTEAFF
CDR3nt: TGTGCCAGCAGCCTTGCTGGGGGGAACACTGAAGCTTTCTTT
v_gene: TRBV7-9
abundance: .
j_gene: TRBJ1-1
d_gene: .

CDR3aa: CASTGSWNSTNEKLFF
CDR3nt: TGTGCCAGCACAGGGTCGTGGAACAGTACTAATGAAAAACTGTTTTTT
v_gene: TRBV2
abundance: .
j_gene: TRBJ1-4
d_gene: .

CDR3aa: CASTPSGTGGRRGHNEQFF
CDR3nt: TGTGCCAGCACTCCATCAGGGACAGGGGGCCGGCGCGGCCACAATGAGCAGTTCTTC
v_gene: TRBV6-6
abundance: .
j_gene: TRBJ2-1
d_gene: TRBD1

CDR3aa: CASSFSGEQPQHF
CDR3nt: TGCGCCAGCAGCTTCTCAGGGGAACAGCCCCAGCATTTT
v_gene: TRBV5-1
abundance: .
j_gene: TRBJ1-5
d_gene: .

CDR3aa: CASSQDVDSHTQYF
CDR3nt: TGCGCCAGCAGCCAAGATGTCGACAGTCATACGCAGTATTTT
v_gene: TRBV4-3
abundance: .
j_gene: TRBJ2-3
d_gene: .

CDR3aa: CATSDFDRYYEQYF
CDR3nt: TGTGCCACCAGTGATTTTGACCGTTACTACGAGCAGTACTTC
v_gene: TRBV24-1
abundance: .
j_gene: TRBJ2-7
d_gene: .

CDR3aa: CASSLGQYNSPLHF
CDR3nt: TGTGCCAGCAGTCTGGGGCAGTATAATTCACCCCTCCACTTT
v_gene: TRBV28
abundance: .
j_gene: TRBJ1-6
d_gene: .

CDR3aa: CASSLVSGDTEAFF
CDR3nt: TGTGCCAGCAGCTTAGTCAGTGGAGACACTGAAGCTTTCTTT
v_gene: TRBV7-2
abundance: .
j_gene: TRBJ1-1
d_gene: .

CDR3aa: CASSVGEGYSGNTIYF
CDR3nt: TGTGCCAGCAGCGTAGGAGAGGGTTACTCTGGAAACACCATATATTTT
v_gene: TRBV9
abundance: .
j_gene: TRBJ1-3
d_gene: .

CDR3aa: CASSLSRGFNLGTEAFF
CDR3nt: TGTGCCAGCAGCTTGAGTCGCGGGTTTAATTTGGGCACTGAAGCTTTCTTT
v_gene: TRBV5-6
abundance: .
j_gene: TRBJ1-1
d_gene: .

CDR3aa: CASSLGQVHNEQFF
CDR3nt: TGTGCCAGCAGCTTGGGTCAGGTCCACAATGAGCAGTTCTTC
v_gene: TRBV5-6
abundance: .
j_gene: TRBJ2-1
d_gene: .

CDR3aa: CASRDGQINYGYTF
CDR3nt: TGTGCCAGCAGGGACGGACAGATTAACTATGGCTACACCTTC
v_gene: TRBV27
abundance: medium-sized
j_gene: TRBJ1-2
d_gene: .

CDR3aa: CASGLSGSSETQYF
CDR3nt: TGTGCCAGCGGTCTTAGCGGGAGTTCGGAGACCCAGTACTTC
v_gene: TRBV7-8
abundance: .
j_gene: TRBJ2-5
d_gene: TRBD2

CDR3aa: CASSSTGLWAETQRNQPQHF
CDR3nt: TGTGCCAGCAGTTCCACAGGCCTCTGGGCCGAAACCCAAAGAAATCAGCCCCAGCATTTT
v_gene: TRBV6-2/TRBV6-3
abundance: .
j_gene: TRBJ1-5
d_gene: .

CDR3aa: CASRGGAGDGYTF
CDR3nt: TGTGCCAGCAGAGGGGGCGCAGGAGACGGCTACACCTTC
v_gene: TRBV6-5
abundance: .
j_gene: TRBJ1-2
d_gene: TRBD1

CDR3aa: CASSYGGNYGYTF
CDR3nt: TGTGCCAGCAGCTATGGAGGTAACTATGGCTACACCTTC
v_gene: TRBV5-4
abundance: .
j_gene: TRBJ1-2
d_gene: .

CDR3aa: CASSELEGGQFF
CDR3nt: TGTGCCAGCAGTGAATTAGAGGGCGGGCAGTTCTTC
v_gene: TRBV25-1
abundance: few
j_gene: TRBJ2-1
d_gene: .

CDR3aa: CASSLFGTSGLSQGTQYF
CDR3nt: TGTGCCAGCAGCTTATTTGGGACTAGCGGACTATCTCAAGGGACCCAGTACTTC
v_gene: TRBV7-2
abundance: .
j_gene: TRBJ2-5
d_gene: TRBD2

CDR3aa: CAWSGNYGYTF
CDR3nt: TGTGCCTGGAGTGGAAACTATGGCTACACCTTC
v_gene: TRBV30
abundance: .
j_gene: TRBJ1-2
d_gene: .

CDR3aa: CASSFGVPRYEQYF
CDR3nt: TGTGCCAGCAGTTTCGGGGTCCCTCGGTACGAGCAGTACTTC
v_gene: TRBV27
abundance: .
j_gene: TRBJ2-7
d_gene: .